This passage covers 20 T cell receptor beta chains from one sample sequenced in a study of T cells in Graves' hyperthyroidism and ophthalmopathy (dated by TCRdb to between 2018 and 2020). The receptor library was made with multiplex PCR. The instrument was an Illumina HiSeq 2000. TCR beta CDR3 regions were amplified from RNA transcripts. For the first round of RT-PCR on the TCR CDR3, the HTBI primer set was used together with the Qiagen OneStep RT-PCR kit. TCRdb passed the public sequencing reads through fastp at Q25 and MiXCR, retaining productive beta sequences. Merged by CDR3 protein, the rows form single entries marked with the most common genes and DNA. This sample gives some 500,000 distinct CDR3 sequences in total; more than 15% of them show up just once. The ten largest clones take up over 25% of the sample. The sequencing input was blood. The receptors were gathered from a woman in her twenties or thirties with Graves' ophthalmopathy.

At least ten counts were recorded for this clonotype. The V and J genes are TRBV12-3 or TRBV12-4 and TRBJ2-7; D is tentatively TRBD1 or TRBD2 (5 bases each). V dropped 3 bases and J dropped 7 bases, with 13 bases sitting between them. The CDR3 consists of 13 residues. CDR3 DNA sequence: TGTGCCAGCAGTTTGAACAGGAGAGGGGAGCAGTACTTC. This gives the protein CASSLNRRGEQYF.

The table lists this clonotype with many counts. This sequence joins TRBV6-2 or TRBV6-3 and TRBJ2-4; 8 bases are shared with TRBD2. The CDR3 covers 17 residues. The J segment lost 8 bases and the V segment lost 6 bases, leaving 18 bases of the junction unmatched. CDR1 and CDR2 from the germline V gene are MNHEY and SVGEGT. CDR3 sequence reads: CASSLVGAGAGVDIQYF. In DNA form, the CDR3 reads TGTGCCAGCAGCCTGGTTGGAGCGGGGGCGGGAGTAGACATTCAGTACTTC.

This clonotype occurred a few times. This chain connects TRBV10-3 to TRBJ2-3; unclear D gene. The V end lost 4 bases, the J end lost 2 bases, and 13 bases lay between the germline ends. The CDR3 loop spans 15 amino acids. Per germline, CDR1 ENHRY and CDR2 SYGVKD. The DNA of the CDR3 is TGTGCCATCAGTGGGTTTGGCCAAGACACAGATACGCAGTATTTT. This sequence encodes CAISGFGQDTDTQYF.

In regard to this clonotype: A much larger clonotype is one base distant, so this may be a read error. The CDR3, as DNA: TGTGCCAGCAGTTTGGCCAGGTTTTATGGCTACACCTTC. Amino acids: CASSLARFYGYTF. V gene TRBV28 combines with J gene TRBJ1-2; D gene uncertain. From germline, CDR1 is MDHEN and CDR2 SYDVKM. V lost 3 bases, J lost 5 bases, and 10 bases lay in between. CDR3 length equals 13 residues.

The chain uses TRBV19 and TRBJ1-5; no clear D gene. Deletions cut 1 base from V and 1 base from J, with 11 bases between. Looked up from germline, CDR1 is LNHDA and CDR2 is SQIVND (reference sequence). The CDR3 has 16 residues. The CDR3 loop reads CASSIARGSSNQPQHF. CDR3 DNA: TGTGCCAGTAGTATAGCTCGAGGGAGCAGCAATCAGCCCCAGCATTTT.

This clonotype was seen more than once but under ten times. The chain employs TRBV19 and TRBJ2-3; 8 positions match TRBD1. This CDR3 region has 14 residues. The trim removed 7 bases at V and 2 bases at J, leaving 5 bases unmatched. Germline V lookup: CDR1 LNHDA, CDR2 SQIVND (reference sequence). The CDR3 loop reads CASKGQGFTDTQYF. In DNA form, the CDR3 reads TGTGCCAGTAAAGGACAGGGATTCACAGATACGCAGTATTTT.

This clonotype was detected ten times or more. The chain has TRBV30 and TRBJ1-2; unclear D gene. Trimming pared 2 bases from V and 2 bases from J, leaving 15 bases between. This CDR3 contains 15 residues. In germline, CDR1 is GTSNPN, CDR2 SVGIG (reference sequence). The CDR3 region is CAWSKSAAINYGYTF. DNA for the CDR3: TGTGCCTGGAGTAAATCGGCAGCTATAAACTATGGCTACACCTTC.

The chain carries TRBV7-2 and TRBJ2-7; D is tentatively TRBD1 or TRBD2 (7 bases each). Trimming removed 5 bases from V and 6 bases from J, with 20 bases in between. The length of the CDR3 is 15 residues. Germline V gives CDR1 SGHTA, CDR2 FQGNSA. The CDR3 here is CASSLGQPPGGEQYF. CDR3 DNA sequence: TGTGCCAGCAGCCTGGGACAGCCCCCGGGGGGCGAGCAGTACTTC.

The chain couples TRBV3-1 to TRBJ2-1; maybe TRBD2 (7 bases). Germline V gene sequence: CDR1 LGHDT, CDR2 YNNKEL (reference sequence). There are 16 residues in the CDR3. V was clipped by 0 bases and J by 7 bases, with 16 bases between them. The chain's CDR3 is CASSQDNGGLWNEQFF. In DNA, the CDR3 is TGTGCCAGCAGCCAAGATAACGGGGGGCTGTGGAATGAGCAGTTCTTC.

This clonotype showed up just once. The V call is TRBV28, the J call TRBJ1-4; no clear D. The germline V gene encodes CDR1 MDHEN and CDR2 SYDVKM. The CDR3 spans 13 residues. V was pared by 3 bases and J by 7 bases, with 9 bases between. The CDR3: CASSFGIAEKLFF. In DNA, the CDR3 is TGTGCCAGCAGTTTTGGGATAGCTGAAAAACTGTTTTTT.

This rearrangement joins TRBV6-6 to TRBJ2-7; tentatively, D is TRBD1 (6 bases). V was trimmed by 2 bases and J by 0 bases, leaving 11 bases between them. Germline-derived CDR1 and CDR2 are MNHNY and SVGAGI (reference sequence). The CDR3 has 15 amino acids. CDR3 protein: CASSYGQSSSYEQYF. The CDR3 DNA follows: TGTGCCAGCAGTTACGGACAGTCGAGCTCCTACGAGCAGTACTTC.

The sample holds a few counts of this clonotype. This chain uses TRBV24-1 with TRBJ2-1; TRBD2 matches at 14 bases. The CDR3 loop spans 15 amino acids. The junction had 1 base not matched to a gene; V was cut back by 3 bases and J by 7 bases. Germline V lookup: CDR1 KGHDR, CDR2 SFDVKD. This CDR3 reads CATSDRTSGGNEQFF. CDR3 DNA sequence: TGTGCCACCAGTGATCGGACTAGCGGGGGGAATGAGCAGTTCTTC.

This clonotype was seen many times. The rearrangement links TRBV7-2 to TRBJ2-5; 7 bases line up with TRBD1. CDR1 is SGHTA, CDR2 FQGNSA, per germline. The CDR3 extends over 13 amino acids. V lost 10 bases and J lost 4; bases outside the gene matches: 9. The CDR3 here is CANPRQGRETQYF. The CDR3, as DNA: TGTGCCAACCCGAGACAGGGTAGAGAGACCCAGTACTTC.

Of note for this clonotype: This clone may be a read error of a much larger clone one base away. The CDR3 sequence: CASSLVGREYDSPLHF. The CDR3, as DNA: TGTGCCAGCAGCTTAGTGGGGAGGGAATATGATTCACCCCTCCACTTT. V is TRBV7-2 and J is TRBJ1-6; D unresolved. V was trimmed by 1 base and J by 8 bases, leaving 15 bases between them. CDR3 size: 16 residues. CDR1 SGHTA and CDR2 FQGNSA come from the germline V gene.

This chain uses TRBV28 with TRBJ2-7; 10 positions match TRBD2. Looked up from germline, CDR1 is MDHEN and CDR2 is SYDVKM. The CDR3 sequence is 15 residues long. After removal of 4 bases from V and 3 bases from J, the junction contained 6 bases not matched to a gene. The DNA of the CDR3 is TGTGCCAGCAGTTATACCGGGACTAGCGTCTACGAGCAGTACTTC. Amino acid sequence: CASSYTGTSVYEQYF. Filled out from reference TRBV28 and TRBJ2-7, the complete variable domain reads DVKVTQSSRYLVKRTGEKVFLECVQDMDHENMFWYRQDPGLGLRLIYFSYDVKMKEKGDIPEGYSVSREKKERFSLILESASTNQTSMYLCASSYTGTSVYEQYFGPGTRLTVT.

In its sample, this clonotype was seen many times. V gene TRBV4-2 combines with J gene TRBJ2-7; TRBD2 matches 7 bases. Trimming took 0 bases from V and 1 from J; bases not matched to a gene: 3. From germline, CDR1 is LGHNA and CDR2 YNFKEQ. The CDR3 covers 15 residues. The CDR3 here is CASSQETAGSYEQYF. CDR3 coding DNA: TGTGCCAGCAGCCAAGAGACAGCGGGGTCCTACGAGCAGTACTTC.

This clonotype was detected ten times or more. The V call is TRBV6-6, the J call TRBJ2-7; TRBD2 agrees at 7 bases. V was clipped by 1 base and J by 0 bases; unmatched bases: 3. Germline values: CDR1 MNHNY, CDR2 SVGAGI (reference sequence). The CDR3 has 15 residues. CDR3 sequence (DNA): TGTGCCAGCAGTTACTTGGGGGGGAACTCCTACGAGCAGTACTTC. Translated, it gives CASSYLGGNSYEQYF.

A remark on this clonotype: A much bigger clone sits one base away, suggesting this may be a read error. The chain employs TRBV12-3 or TRBV12-4 and TRBJ2-7; weak D call: TRBD2 (6 bases). The CDR3 totals 14 residues. V gave up 4 bases and J gave up 2 bases, with 12 bases separating them. The CDR3 protein is CASSSRASAYEQYF. CDR3 in DNA: TGTGCCAGCAGTTCGAGGGCTAGCGCCTACGAGCAGTACTTC.

This clonotype was recorded at least ten times. V and J are TRBV18 and TRBJ1-1, with D unresolved. Trimming cost V 3 bases and J 3 bases, with 8 bases left between them. This CDR3 spans 13 amino acids. Germline V gene sequence: CDR1 KGHSH, CDR2 LQKENI. CDR3 DNA: TGTGCCAGCTCACCGGAATTGGACACTGAAGCTTTCTTT. Protein product: CASSPELDTEAFF.

Many counts were recorded for this clonotype. This rearrangement joins TRBV7-9 to TRBJ2-5, with D tentatively TRBD1 or TRBD2 (5 bases each). CDR3 length: 14 residues. The germline V gene encodes CDR1 SEHNR and CDR2 FQNEAQ (reference sequence). Trimming took 5 bases from V and 4 from J, leaving 14 bases between them. The CDR3 DNA reads as TGTGCCAGCAGCCCCGGGACGATCCGAGAGACCCAGTACTTC. It specifies CASSPGTIRETQYF.